This TCR beta chain was sequenced for a study of blood T cell repertoires in COVID-19. Study background: Acute and convalescent COVID-19 samples came from the United States, Italy and Spain. In each case, the material was cDNA or gDNA derived from T cells, B-cell-depleted T cells, or PBMCs.

Methods used by the authors: Researchers report that nucleated cell counts were estimated from reference gene primer amplification. The repertoire was sequenced with immunoSEQ multiplex PCR; TCRdb's copy has only in-frame clones and lacks some. The DNA gave D and trimming, while V, J and clone size come from that table. The sample records hundreds of thousands of clones, roughly 86% being singletons. The Seattle patients, enrolled during active infection, were followed longitudinally. This CDR3 region has 15 residues. The V and J ends lost 6 bases and 5 bases, in that order; junction bases with no gene match: 8. Germline V gene lookup returns CDR1 LNHDA and CDR2 SQIVND (reference sequence).

The chain joins TRBV19 to TRBJ1-3; 9 nucleotides agree with TRBD1. Specimen: peripheral blood. The TCR originated in a woman aged 55-69 years with COVID-19, enrolled during active disease. In DNA, the CDR3 is TGTGCCAGTAGGACCCCGGGACAGGGTAGAAACACCATATATTTT. Protein: CASRTPGQGRNTIYF.